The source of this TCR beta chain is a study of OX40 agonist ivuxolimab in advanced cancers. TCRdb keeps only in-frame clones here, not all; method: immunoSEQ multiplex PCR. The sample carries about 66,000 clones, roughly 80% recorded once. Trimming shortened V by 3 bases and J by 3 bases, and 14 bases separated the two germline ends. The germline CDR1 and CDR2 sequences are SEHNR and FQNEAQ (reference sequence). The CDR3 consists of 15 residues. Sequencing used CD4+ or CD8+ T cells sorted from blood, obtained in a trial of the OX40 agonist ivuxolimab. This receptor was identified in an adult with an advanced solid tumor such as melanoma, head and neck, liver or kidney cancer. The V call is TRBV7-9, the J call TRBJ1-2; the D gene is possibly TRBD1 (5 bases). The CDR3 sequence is CASSFRGQAYYGYTF. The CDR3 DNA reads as TGTGCCAGCAGCTTTAGGGGCCAGGCCTACTATGGCTACACCTTC.